This T cell receptor (beta chain) was documented in a study of shared clonotypes between healthy human individuals. CDR3 length equals 16 residues. Trimming shortened V by 0 bases and J by 0 bases, and 9 bases separated the two germline ends. The V gene's germline CDR1 is MNHEY and CDR2 SVGAGI. TCRdb's copy holds only in-frame clones and misses some; the assay was immunoSEQ multiplex PCR. Among under 600,000 clones listed, 97% were seen once. The sample comprised naive CD4+ T cells sorted from blood. Sample subset: CD45RA+ positively selected. The sequence was obtained from a woman aged 25 to 39 in good health. The chain couples TRBV6-5 to TRBJ2-1; D gene uncertain. CDR3 sequence (DNA): TGTGCCAGCAGTTACTCGAGACTGATCTCCTACAATGAGCAGTTCTTC. Residues: CASSYSRLISYNEQFF.